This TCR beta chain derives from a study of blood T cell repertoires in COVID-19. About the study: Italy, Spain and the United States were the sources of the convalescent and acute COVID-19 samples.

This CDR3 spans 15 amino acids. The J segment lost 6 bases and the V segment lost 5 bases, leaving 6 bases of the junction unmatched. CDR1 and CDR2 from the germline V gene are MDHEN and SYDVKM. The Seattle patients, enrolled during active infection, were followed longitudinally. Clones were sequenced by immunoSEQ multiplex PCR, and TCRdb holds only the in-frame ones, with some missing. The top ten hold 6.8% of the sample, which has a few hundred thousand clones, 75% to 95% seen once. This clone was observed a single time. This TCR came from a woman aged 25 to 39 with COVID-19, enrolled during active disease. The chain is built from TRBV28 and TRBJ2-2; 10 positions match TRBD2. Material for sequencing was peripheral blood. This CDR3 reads CASSPGTSVSGELFF. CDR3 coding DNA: TGTGCCAGCAGTCCCGGGACTAGCGTGTCCGGGGAGCTGTTTTTT.